The 3 T cell receptor beta chains below were found in one sample sequenced in a study of shared clonotypes between healthy human individuals (dated by TCRdb to the early 2020s). The library was prepared using the immunoSEQ multiplex PCR assay. Drawn from immuneACCESS, this table holds only the in-frame rearrangements with V and J called that TCRdb kept. Clones are partly lost; checked studies trace under half to an unresolved V gene and leave the rest unexplained. This sample has 2,500,000 or so clones in its table, and 85% to 95% of those were observed once. 0.37% of the sample is taken by the ten largest. Sequencing used naive CD4+ T cells from PBMCs. The cell subset or site label, read with the paper, signifies: CD45RA+ positively selected. These receptors were obtained from a man aged 18 to 30 in good health. Some clones in this sample may be carry-over from other donors' samples.

The V call is TRBV28, the J call TRBJ2-2, with TRBD1 matching over 11 bases. The CDR3 has 15 residues. Trimming at V came to 5 bases and at J to 3 bases, leaving 2 bases not matched to a gene. The germline gives CDR1 MDHEN, CDR2 SYDVKM. CDR3 protein: CASSRDRGDTGELFF. CDR3 coding DNA: TGTGCCAGCAGTCGGGACAGGGGGGACACCGGGGAGCTGTTTTTT.

Regarding this clone: The same CDR3 arises from other DNA sequences in this sample as well. V and J are TRBV5-4 and TRBJ2-7, with 8 bases lining up with TRBD2. Trimming cost V 4 bases and J 0 bases; bases outside gene matches: 6. The CDR3 has 15 residues. Germline loops: CDR1 SGHNT, CDR2 YYREEE (reference sequence). CDR3 bases: TGTGCCAGCAGCCCCCGGGGGGGGCGCTCCTACGAGCAGTACTTC. Translated, it gives CASSPRGGRSYEQYF.

The chain joins TRBV5-4 to TRBJ2-7; D is ambiguous. The CDR3 is made up of 12 amino acids. Germline V lookup: CDR1 SGHNT, CDR2 YYREEE (reference sequence). V was trimmed by 4 bases and J by 4 bases, leaving 9 bases between them. The DNA for the CDR3 is TGTGCCAGCAGCCCCCGGGTGTACGAGCAGTACTTC. It is translated as CASSPRVYEQYF.